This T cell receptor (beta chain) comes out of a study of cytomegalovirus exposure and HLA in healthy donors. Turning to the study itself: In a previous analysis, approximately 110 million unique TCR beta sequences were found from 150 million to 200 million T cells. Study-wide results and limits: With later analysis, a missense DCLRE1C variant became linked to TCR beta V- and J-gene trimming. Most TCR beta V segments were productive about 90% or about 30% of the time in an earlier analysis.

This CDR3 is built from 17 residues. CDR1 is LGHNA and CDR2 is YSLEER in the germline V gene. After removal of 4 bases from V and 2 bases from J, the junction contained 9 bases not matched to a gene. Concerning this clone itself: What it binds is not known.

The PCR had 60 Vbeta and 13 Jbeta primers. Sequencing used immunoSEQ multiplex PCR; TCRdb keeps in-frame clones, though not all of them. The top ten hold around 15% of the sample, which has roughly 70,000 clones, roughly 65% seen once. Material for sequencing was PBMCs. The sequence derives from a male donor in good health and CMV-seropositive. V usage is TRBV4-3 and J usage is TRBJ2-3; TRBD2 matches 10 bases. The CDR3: CASSRAGGRVLTDTQYF. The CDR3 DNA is TGCGCCAGCAGCCGAGCGGGGGGGCGGGTCCTCACAGATACGCAGTATTTT.